Sequencing of this T cell receptor (beta chain) was carried out in a study of cytomegalovirus exposure and HLA in healthy donors. Notes on the study in general: HLA alleles were associated with some 17,000 TCR beta sequences in a later analysis at 0.05 false discovery rate. Later work found that TCR association rates differed between HLA loci; DRB1 had the most and HLA-C the fewest.

The germline V gene has CDR1 LGHNA and CDR2 YSLEER. This CDR3 spans 15 amino acids. V lost 4 bases and J lost 2; bases outside the gene matches: 4. A remark on this clone: Its antigen remains unknown.

PCR employed 60 Vbeta and 13 Jbeta primers. Data came from immunoSEQ multiplex PCR; TCRdb stores just in-frame clones and leaves some out. The table includes 160,000 or so clones, approximately 78% detected once. The receptor comes from a male donor in good health and CMV-seronegative. The chain joins TRBV4-3 to TRBJ2-7; 11 nucleotides line up with TRBD2. The sequencing input was PBMCs. Here the CDR3 DNA reads TGCGCCAGCAGCCGCGGGACTAGCGGTACCTACGAGCAGTACTTC. Amino acid sequence: CASSRGTSGTYEQYF.